A single sample gave rise to the 16 T cell receptor beta chains below, sequenced in a study of CD8+ T cells in alopecia areata. Treatment given: oral pan-JAK inhibitor, 5-10 mg twice daily. Following extraction, RNA underwent reverse transcription to cDNA, which served as the sequencing template. The repertoire was sequenced with immunoSEQ multiplex PCR; TCRdb's copy has only in-frame clones and lacks some. The sample has 75,000 to 80,000 clones, approximately 64% seen once. This sample comprised CD8+ T cells sorted from blood, obtained at week 24, from a patient treated with tofacitinib. The receptors derive from a human donor with alopecia areata.

The V gene is TRBV4-1, the J gene TRBJ1-1; unclear D gene. The germline CDR1 and CDR2 sequences are MGHRA and YSYEKL. Trimming took off 0 bases at V and 1 base at J, with 12 bases between the two ends. CDR3 size: 16 residues. CDR3 residues: CASSQEGGPGNTEAFF. In nucleotides, the CDR3 is TGCGCCAGCAGCCAAGAGGGAGGGCCGGGGAACACTGAAGCTTTCTTT.

The chain carries TRBV5-6 and TRBJ1-2; tentatively, D is TRBD1 (5 bases). Deletions cut 0 bases from V and 2 bases from J, with 5 bases between. The germline gives CDR1 SGHDT, CDR2 YYEEEE. The CDR3 spans 13 residues. The CDR3 DNA follows: TGTGCCAGCAGCTTGGACAGGAACTATGGCTACACCTTC. Protein product: CASSLDRNYGYTF.

The chain has TRBV28 and TRBJ2-7; no clear D. Deletions cut 5 bases from V and 3 bases from J, with 2 bases between. Germline CDR1 and CDR2: MDHEN and SYDVKM. The CDR3 runs 10 residues. The CDR3 DNA reads TGTGCCAGCAGTAACTACGAGCAGTACTTC. It yields the protein CASSNYEQYF.

This clone was counted between two and nine times. The chain is built from TRBV4-3 and TRBJ1-2, with D uncertain. In germline, CDR1 is LGHNA, CDR2 YSLEER. The V gene lost 4 bases and the J gene lost 2 bases, with 17 bases spanning the gap. The CDR3 consists of 16 residues. CDR3 coding DNA: TGCGCCAGCAGCCTATACGGAGCTACCATAAACTATGGCTACACCTTC. Its protein is CASSLYGATINYGYTF.

This clone was detected a few times. J is TRBJ2-1 and V is TRBV4-3; D tentatively fits TRBD1 or TRBD2 (5 bases each). The CDR3 has 16 residues. The germline CDR1 and CDR2 sequences are LGHNA and YSLEER. V was pared by 3 bases and J by 7 bases, with 19 bases between. The CDR3 DNA follows: TGCGCCAGCAGCCACCTGGTTAGCGTGGGGGATAATGAGCAGTTCTTC. Protein: CASSHLVSVGDNEQFF.

This clone was observed a few times. The rearrangement uses TRBV29-1 and TRBJ1-1; TRBD1 agrees at 11 bases. The CDR3 has 15 amino acids. Trimming cost V 7 bases and J 0 bases; bases outside gene matches: 7. From germline, CDR1 is SQVTM and CDR2 ANQGSEA. The CDR3 bases are TGCAGCGCGAGAGGGACAGGGGGTTTGAACACTGAAGCTTTCTTT. As protein: CSARGTGGLNTEAFF.

This clone came up many times. This sequence joins TRBV10-3 and TRBJ2-1; D gene unclear. This CDR3 is built from 12 residues. The germline gives CDR1 ENHRY, CDR2 SYGVKD. Trimming stripped 10 bases from V and 8 bases from J, with 15 bases between. The CDR3 sequence is CATERSRDEQFF. In DNA, the CDR3 is TGTGCCACCGAGAGGAGTCGGGATGAGCAGTTCTTC.

The chain joins TRBV9 to TRBJ2-3; TRBD2 matches 13 bases. This CDR3 contains 18 residues. Germline-derived CDR1 and CDR2 are SGDLS and YYNGEE. Trimming at V came to 4 bases and at J to 0 bases, leaving 8 bases not matched to a gene. This CDR3 is CASSPWTSGGRSTDTQYF. As DNA, the CDR3 is TGTGCCAGCAGCCCGTGGACTAGCGGGGGCCGAAGCACAGATACGCAGTATTTT.

V usage is TRBV13 and J usage is TRBJ1-1; TRBD1 is a possible D gene (6 bases). In germline, CDR1 is PRHDT, CDR2 FYEKMQ (reference sequence). Trimming left V 6 bases short and J 0 bases short, with 8 bases between. CDR3 length equals 13 residues. This CDR3 is CASRDRLNTEAFF. In DNA, the CDR3 is TGTGCCAGCAGGGACAGACTGAACACTGAAGCTTTCTTT.

The chain uses TRBV27 and TRBJ1-5; the D gene is possibly TRBD1 (6 bases). The length of the CDR3 is 15 residues. The germline gives CDR1 MNHEY, CDR2 SMNVEV (reference sequence). With 2 bases removed from V and 2 bases from J, the gap between germline ends came to 10 bases. The CDR3: CASSLGGVGNQPQHF. DNA of the CDR3: TGTGCCAGCAGTTTAGGGGGCGTCGGCAATCAGCCCCAGCATTTT.

The chain has TRBV2 and TRBJ1-1, with D possibly TRBD1 on 5 matching bases. Trimming cost V 3 bases and J 5 bases, with 13 bases left between them. The CDR3 is made up of 14 amino acids. The V gene's germline CDR1 is SNHLY and CDR2 FYNNEI. The CDR3 is CASSDSGVLTEAFF. As DNA, the CDR3 is TGTGCCAGCAGTGACTCGGGGGTTCTGACTGAAGCTTTCTTT.

The gene calls are TRBV4-2 and TRBJ2-7; TRBD2 matches at 16 bases. Trimming at V came to 3 bases and at J to 3 bases, leaving 5 bases not matched to a gene. CDR3 length: 17 residues. The germline V gene encodes CDR1 LGHNA and CDR2 YNFKEQ. CDR3 nucleotide sequence: TGTGCCAGCAGCCAGGGACTAGCGGGGGGGGCGGACTACGAGCAGTACTTC. Translated, it gives CASSQGLAGGADYEQYF.

The chain carries TRBV4-1 and TRBJ2-1; TRBD1 matches 11 bases. Per the germline V gene, CDR1 is MGHRA and CDR2 is YSYEKL. V was pared by 4 bases and J by 5 bases, with 1 base of the junction left unmatched. This CDR3 region has 14 residues. As DNA, the CDR3 is TGCGCCAGCAGCCCGGGACAGGGGGACAATGAGCAGTTCTTC. Protein: CASSPGQGDNEQFF.

This clone turned up a few times. The chain is built from TRBV7-2 and TRBJ2-3; D uncertain. Germline V gene data show CDR1 as SGHTA and CDR2 as FQGNSA. The CDR3 has 16 amino acids. Trimming left V 1 base short and J 2 bases short, with 13 bases between. The CDR3 sequence: CASSLGLGPDTDTQYF. The DNA of the CDR3 is TGTGCCAGCAGCTTAGGTCTAGGGCCCGACACAGATACGCAGTATTTT.

This rearrangement joins TRBV27 to TRBJ2-7; D unresolved. This CDR3 spans 10 amino acids. The germline V gene has CDR1 MNHEY and CDR2 SMNVEV (reference sequence). V was trimmed by 8 bases and J by 3 bases, leaving 5 bases between them. CDR3 sequence reads: CASGDYEQYF. CDR3 DNA sequence: TGTGCCAGCGGTGACTACGAGCAGTACTTC.

This chain connects TRBV10-3 to TRBJ2-3, with D possibly TRBD1 on 6 matching bases. V lost 6 bases, J lost 6 bases, and 19 bases lay in between. The CDR3 runs 15 residues. From germline, CDR1 is ENHRY and CDR2 SYGVKD. CDR3 in amino acids: CAIRSTTGPQDTQYF. CDR3 DNA: TGTGCCATCAGATCAACGACAGGACCCCAGGATACGCAGTATTTT.